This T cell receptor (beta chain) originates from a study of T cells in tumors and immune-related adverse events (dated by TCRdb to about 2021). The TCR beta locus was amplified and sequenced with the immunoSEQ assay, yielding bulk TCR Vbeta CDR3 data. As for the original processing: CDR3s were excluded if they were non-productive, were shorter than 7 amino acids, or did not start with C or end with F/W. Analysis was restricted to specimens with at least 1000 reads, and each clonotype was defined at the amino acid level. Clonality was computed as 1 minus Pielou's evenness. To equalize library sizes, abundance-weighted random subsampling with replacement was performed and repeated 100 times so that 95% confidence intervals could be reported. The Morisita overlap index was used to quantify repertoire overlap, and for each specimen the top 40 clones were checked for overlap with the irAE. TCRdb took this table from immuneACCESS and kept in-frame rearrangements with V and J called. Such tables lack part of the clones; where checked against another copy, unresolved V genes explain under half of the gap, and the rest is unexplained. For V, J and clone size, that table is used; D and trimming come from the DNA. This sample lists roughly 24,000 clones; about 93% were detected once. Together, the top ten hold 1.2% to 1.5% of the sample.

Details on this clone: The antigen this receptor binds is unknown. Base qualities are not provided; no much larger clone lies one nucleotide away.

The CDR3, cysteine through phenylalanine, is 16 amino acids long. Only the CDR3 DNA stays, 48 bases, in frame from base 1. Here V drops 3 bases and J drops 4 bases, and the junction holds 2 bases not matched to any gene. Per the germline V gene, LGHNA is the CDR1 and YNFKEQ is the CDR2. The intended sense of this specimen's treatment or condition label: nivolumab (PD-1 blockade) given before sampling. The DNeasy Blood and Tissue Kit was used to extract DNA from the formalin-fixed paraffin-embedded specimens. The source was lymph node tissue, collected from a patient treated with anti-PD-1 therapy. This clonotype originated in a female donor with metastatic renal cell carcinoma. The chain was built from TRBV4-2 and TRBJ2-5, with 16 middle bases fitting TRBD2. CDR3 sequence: CASSHGTSGGGETQYF. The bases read TGTGCCAGCAGCCACGGGACTAGCGGGGGGGGAGAGACCCAGTACTTC.